This TCR beta chain was obtained from a study of cytomegalovirus exposure and HLA in healthy donors (dated by TCRdb to 2017 to 2019). Notes on the research overall: An earlier analysis of approximately 590 of the donors reported 250 to 350 Gb of sequence data and 100 million to 140 million unique TCR beta sequences from some 180 million T cells. An early release covering some 640 HLA-typed donors comprised around 300 gigabases of sequencing data and 85 million or so unique TCR sequences. Of the roughly 400 genotyped donors, around 81% fell in the genetic ancestry cluster associated with self-reported Caucasian donors. The aim of the study was to test whether cataloging public T cell receptors could identify signatures of past pathogen exposure. The study profiled the T cell repertoires of 550 to 700 subjects by immunosequencing and related them to cytomegalovirus serostatus. Along with the roughly 700-subject first cohort, a separate validation cohort of around 120 different subjects was used. To predict cytomegalovirus infection status, the study brought together high-throughput TCR immunosequencing, statistical association of individual TCRs with disease status, and machine learning. A later analysis re-analyzed previously published TCR beta repertoires from roughly 630 donors and added high-resolution HLA genotyping to study TCR occurrence patterns. In the later analysis, no new phenotypic data were used to find candidate immune exposures; instead, reliance was placed on TCR beta sequences and their occurrence across donors. In an earlier analysis of roughly 600 of the donors, high-throughput TCR beta sequencing was used to judge whether each TCR beta V gene segment behaved as functional or pseudogenic. Alongside the repertoire data, information on donor age, sex, ethnicity and CMV serostatus was compiled. A later genetic analysis used genome-wide SNP genotypes for 398 of the 666 donors, treating that subset as a discovery cohort. Every discovery cohort repertoire had been produced on one sequencing platform. Both class I and class II loci were covered by HLA typing, at four-digit resolution. The number of typed donors differed by locus: about 620-640 for A, B, C, DRB1 and DQB1; some 500 for DQA1; fewer than 610 for DPA1; and some 470 for DPB1. Roughly 5 DR-DQ haplotypes were handled as single units for association and clustering, since linkage in the cohort was strong. Among under 450 genotyped donors of the cohort, an average of approximately 240,000 unique TCR beta nucleotide sequences were sequenced per donor, roughly 20% of them non-productive.

CDR1 SGHDT and CDR2 YYEEEE are derived from the germline V gene. A distance of 22 bases separates the germline ends of V and J, which lose 6 bases and 7 bases respectively. There are 16 amino acids in the CDR3, from cysteine to phenylalanine inclusive. CDR3 DNA only is kept here, 48 bases in frame from base 1. What the authors observed across the whole study: The cohort was sequenced for TCR beta chains only, and without alpha or paired-chain data the features that could be detected were limited. Compared with equally common non-associated chains, HLA-associated TCR beta chains in a later analysis were more clonally expanded and had lower generation probabilities. A later genetic analysis reported fewer N-insertions in productive TCRs among donors in an Asian-associated ancestry cluster than the roughly 700-donor mean. In a later analysis, TCR association rates were found to vary across HLA loci, with the most associated TCRs seen for DRB1 alleles and the fewest for HLA-C alleles. V-gene and J-gene trimming of TCR beta chains was associated with a missense DCLRE1C variant in a later genetic analysis, and the association was replicated in an independent cohort. A few of the identified cytomegalovirus-associated TCR beta chains were confirmed in vitro to be specific for cytomegalovirus antigens. According to a later analysis, most CMV-associated TCR beta chains appeared to be HLA-restricted, and the HLA associations seemed to be driven largely by CMV exposure. Because counts were too low, under 20 rarely observed V segments, including chromosome 9 orphons, were left out of the earlier analysis of over 550 of the donors. An earlier analysis of approximately 600 of the donors showed that most TCR beta V segments appeared in productive rearrangements either about 87% or about 30% of the time, which broadly matched IMGT annotations. Most TCR sequences were observed very rarely across donors, whereas some public TCRs were present in many individuals. Cytomegalovirus status was reported to be diagnosed by the classifier with high specificity and sensitivity in both the original and validation cohorts. Assigning TCR associations to individual alleles was difficult when HLA alleles, especially DR and DQ, strongly co-occurred. Immune exposure information for the cohort was limited to CMV serostatus. The 87-base-pair reads could not distinguish some IMGT-functional V segments, including TRBV6-2 and TRBV6-3, so those segments were excluded. Because HLA typing was missing for some donors at each locus, association tests included only the typed subset. The sequencing pipeline was judged likely to have produced a cluster of highly shared sequence variants as a technical artifact. The presence/absence analyses assumed that sequencing depth was roughly uniform across donors, and that assumption may not be true. According to a later analysis, parvovirus B19, influenza, CMV and Epstein-Barr virus appeared linked to several top co-occurrence clusters. In a later analysis, about 17,000 TCR beta sequences were associated with specific HLA alleles at a false discovery rate of 0.05. Correlated functional status among segregating V segments might be attributable to linkage disequilibrium, but an unknown experimental factor could not be ruled out. The authors suggested that the approach could potentially be extended to other disease states and immunological phenotypes. A total of 150 to 200 TCR beta chains were listed by the study as associated with cytomegalovirus. A further reported finding was that TCR beta sequences accurately predicted the HLA-A and HLA-B alleles for most subjects in the first cohort.

Regarding this clone: Its target antigen remains unknown. Per-base quality was not reported, and no clone a single base away is much larger than it.

In total, more than 500 healthy bone marrow donors made up the cohort. At the time of sampling, all cohort members were nominally healthy, though unrecorded immune exposures were likely present. The donor was CMV seropositive and was included in the group of 300 or so seropositive cohort members. A peripheral blood sample was provided by each donor, and peripheral blood mononuclear cells were used for TCR beta sequencing. Genomic DNA extraction from the blood cell samples was performed with the Qiagen DNeasy Blood Extraction Kit. The library was obtained by the immunoSEQ multiplex PCR assay. For the multiplex PCR, a mixture combining 60 forward primers for TCR Vbeta segments and 13 reverse primers for TCR Jbeta segments was used. A multiplex PCR assay on genomic DNA amplified the CDR3 region of rearranged TCR beta genes. Amplified TCR beta libraries were sequenced as 87-base-pair reads on the Illumina HiSeq System. In the source study's methods: A later analysis tallied 70 million to 100 million unique TCR beta chains across the approximately 670 repertoires, and about 12 million of those chains were shared by two or more donors. A nearest-neighbor algorithm error-corrected the raw reads and collapsed the reads into unique sequences, merging closely related sequences to remove PCR and sequencing errors. V, D and J gene segments were assigned by aligning CDR3 sequences to IMGT reference sequences. Each retained sequence needed at least a six-nucleotide match to both a V gene segment and a J gene segment. Rearrangements were called productive when the CDR3 lacked stop codons and stayed in frame with V and J; all others were non-productive. CDR3 was defined by IMGT convention, running from the second conserved V-encoded cysteine to the conserved J-encoded phenylalanine. Sequences without an unambiguous match to a single V gene segment were excluded from the earlier analysis of 500 to 700 of the donors. An earlier analysis of several hundred of the donors called V segments functional above 56.7% productive rearrangements and segregating when the between-donor standard deviation exceeded 5%. A statistical classification framework was built to diagnose cytomegalovirus status from the catalog of TCR beta chain sequences. A later analysis assigned V and J genes by comparing TCR nucleotide sequences with IMGT/GENE-DB human TR gene sequences. The TCRdist pipeline was used in a later analysis to assign CDR3 sequences and most-parsimonious VDJ recombination scenarios. In a later analysis, each TCR beta chain was defined by its CDR3 amino acid sequence together with its V-gene family, and reads without a unique V-gene family were excluded. To address suspected cross-contamination and a sequencing artifact, a later analysis removed around 590 highly shared, low-generation-probability nucleotide sequences. In a later analysis, a clonal expansion index for each public chain was calculated from normalized within-repertoire ranks of inferred template counts. Generation probabilities in a later analysis came from a VDJ recombination model fitted to out-of-frame rearrangements, and those results were checked against IGoR. In a later analysis, hypergeometric tests were used to score TCR-TCR, TCR-HLA and TCR-CMV co-occurrence, with a repertoire-size bias correction applied to TCR pairs. False discovery rates were estimated in a later analysis by permuting HLA or CMV assignments 20 times. In a later analysis, co-occurring TCRs were grouped with DBSCAN, and TCRdist sequence similarity was added when clustering was performed within HLA-allele-positive subsets. Repertoires with fewer than 30,000 or more than 120,000 public chains were left out of co-occurrence clustering, as were about 5 repertoires with anomalous nucleotide sharing. In its TCRdb copy, this immuneACCESS table keeps in-frame sequences only and misses some clones. Where compared with another copy, unresolved V genes explain less than half of these, and the others have no known cause. That table gives V, J and clone size, and the DNA gave D and trimming. The sample has tens of thousands of clones on record, roughly 70% of them singletons. The top ten clonotypes cover around 22% of the sample.

The receptor comes from a woman between 45 and 65 years old in good health and CMV-seropositive. What was sequenced was PBMCs. The sequence is built from TRBV5-6 and TRBJ1-4, with no D gene named confidently. The sequenced DNA: TGTGCCAGCATGGCTTGGAGGAAAGCCTACCCTGAAAAACTGTTTTTT. It is translated as CASMAWRKAYPEKLFF. Supplemented by the reference TRBV5-6 and TRBJ1-4 proteins around the CDR3, the complete variable domain is DAGVTQSPTHLIKTRGQQVTLRCSPKSGHDTVSWYQQALGQGPQFIFQYYEEEERQRGNFPDRFSGHQFPNYSSELNVNALLLGDSALYLCASMAWRKAYPEKLFFGSGTQLSVL.